The table lists the clone carrying this TCR beta chain with many counts. Amplification targeted the TCR beta CDR3 regions, with RNA transcripts as the source material. After a first-round RT-PCR with HTBI primers, a second-round multiplex PCR was run. TCRdb re-derived calls from the multiplex PCR reads in MiXCR, one entry per CDR3 protein. Of 560,000 or so distinct CDR3 sequences listed, about 40% are singletons. V was shortened by 3 bases and J by 0 bases, with 21 bases between the two germline ends. The CDR3 is 19 amino acids. Germline-derived CDR1 and CDR2 are LNHNV and YYDKDF (reference sequence). The data derive from a study of Graves' ophthalmopathy and Graves' hyperthyroidism.

This sequence joins TRBV15 and TRBJ1-3, with unresolved D. What was sequenced was peripheral blood or thyroid tissue (not recorded which). This receptor was obtained from an adult man with Graves' hyperthyroidism. This chain's CDR3 is CATSSYFKTDYDSGNTIYF. In nucleotides, the CDR3 is TGTGCCACCAGCAGTTATTTCAAAACAGACTATGACTCTGGAAACACCATATATTTT. The full variable domain, completed using reference TRBV15 and TRBJ1-3, is DAMVIQNPRYQVTQFGKPVTLSCSQTLNHNVMYWYQQKSSQAPKLLFHYYDKDFNNEADTPDNFQSRRPNTSFCFLDIRSPGLGDTAMYLCATSSYFKTDYDSGNTIYFGEGSWLTVV.